This T cell receptor beta chain stems from a study of shared clonotypes between healthy human individuals (dated by TCRdb to about 2020). Notes on the research overall: Three men and a couple of women, aged 18 to 49 years, made up the cohort. To increase sequencing depth and limit assay-specific biases, different laboratories used diverse techniques to prepare libraries and sequence TCR repertoires. For each donor, CD4 naive and CD4 memory were each run on three plates, CD8 naive on two plates, and CD8 memory on one plate. Blood TCR repertoires of about five healthy adults were deeply sequenced to estimate repertoire size and the extent of clonotype sharing between individuals. Between about 0.85 and 8.9 billion PBMCs per donor were obtained by leukapheresis.

Using the deep immunoSEQ assay, TCR CDR3 regions were amplified from genomic DNA by multiplex PCR. Extracted genomic DNA from each cell subset was spread evenly across all wells of several immunoSEQ 96-well plates, with each plate serving as a replicate. For sorted subsets, 200 to 250 ng of genomic DNA, equivalent to 25,000 to 35,000 T cell genomes, went into each replicate PCR. Purified libraries were quantified with a Qubit 3.0 fluorometer, sized on a Bioanalyzer 2100, and re-quantified with the KAPA Library Quantification kit. A separate single-read 150-cycle Illumina NextSeq 550 flow cell was used to sequence each immunoSEQ 96-well plate. Concerning the study's data processing: Because the immunoSEQ output held only junctional sequences and lacked quality scores, the filtering could not match the filtering applied to full-length reads. Sequences were annotated with PyIR, a Python wrapper for IgBLAST v1.9, and V/J genes and CDR3 were assigned using IMGT germline references. Reads with weak V/J assignments (E-value above 1e-6), missing CDR3, stop codons, out-of-frame junctions, or ambiguous translated residues were removed. V3J clonotypes were defined as sequences sharing the same inferred V gene, J gene, and CDR3 amino acid sequence. Percentage overlap between repertoires was calculated by dividing the number of shared unique clonotypes by the size of the smaller repertoire. RTK rarefaction, the Chao1 estimator, and Recon v2.1 estimates of unobserved clonotypes were used to assess repertoire richness. OLGA was used to compute generation probabilities for all TCRbeta clonotypes that the gDNA method yielded from several donors. The table comes from immuneACCESS by way of TCRdb, which keeps in-frame sequences with V and J called. Part of the clones is missing from these tables; in studies checked, under half for an unresolved V gene and the rest for unknown reasons. The DNA gave D and trimming, while V, J and clone size come from that table. The sample has over a million clones on record, about 77% of them singletons. Jointly, the top ten make up around 1.5% of the sample.

CDR1 and CDR2 (MDHEN, SYDVKM) derive from the germline V gene. V and J are trimmed by 5 bases and 1 base, and the gene matches miss 15 bases of the junction. Taken from cysteine to phenylalanine, the CDR3 has 18 residues. The sequence is cut down to CDR3 DNA, 54 bases in frame from base 1. With respect to this clone: The target of this receptor is not known. Per-nucleotide qualities are absent, and no much larger clonotype sits a single base away.

The donors were healthy, HIV-negative adults who had no recently reported acute infections or vaccinations. Every donor was a Caucasian adult living in Nashville, Tennessee, USA. CD4+ T cells were enriched by magnetic negative selection, after which naive cells were positively selected on CD45RA and the negative fraction was taken as the memory subset. Blood was obtained by leukapheresis, after which PBMCs were separated by Ficoll-Histopaque density gradient centrifugation and cryopreserved in liquid nitrogen vapor phase. Analytical flow cytometry was used to check the purity and quantity of every magnetically sorted T cell population. Genomic DNA was isolated from each sorted fraction and quantified by UV absorbance on a Nanodrop 2000c. The investigation overall reported the following: Around 5.4% of naive CD4, roughly 3.5% of naive CD8, approximately 2% of memory CD4, and less than 0.45% of memory CD8 clonotypes were shared across several donors. Sampling was limited to blood, and TCR repertoires in tissue likely differ from TCR repertoires in blood. Larger estimated clonotype richness was generally found for naive subsets than for memory subsets. Clonotypes shared by all four sorted-subset donors showed higher generation probabilities than non-shared clonotypes. Pairwise subsampling indicated that sequencing depth was expected to affect the degree of clonotype sharing among donors. Rarefaction of sorted-subset datasets indicated incomplete sequencing despite the large sequencing depth. The genetic and exposure-history diversity represented was limited by the small number of donors.

The sequence derives from a man in his late teens or twenties in good health. The rearranged chain carries TRBV28 and TRBJ1-1, with 8 bases aligning to TRBD1. Sequenced sample: memory CD4+ T cells sorted from blood. Per the publication, the cell subset or site label means: CD45RA-negative fraction. The bases are TGTGCCAGCAGTCCGGGACAGGCAAACGCTATCTGGAACACTGAAGCTTTCTTT. This codes for CASSPGQANAIWNTEAFF.